A single T cell receptor (beta chain) is shown here with its context. Its antigen remains unidentified. The CDR3 consists of 15 residues. The germline CDR1 and CDR2 sequences are SGHRS and YFSETQ. V dropped 0 bases and J dropped 4 bases, with 11 bases sitting between them. The data were obtained in a study of T cell responses to AZD1222 COVID-19 vaccine. Broader study findings: Epitopes outside B.1.351 and B.1.1.7 mutated regions reportedly drew nearly half of spike TCRs.

The method was immunoSEQ multiplex PCR; TCRdb's version includes in-frame clones alone and lacks a portion of them. The sample holds around 120,000 clones, approximately 90% seen once. This receptor was identified in an adult in good health. This specimen consisted of peripheral blood, obtained on day 0 of AZD1222 vaccination. The V and J genes are TRBV5-1 and TRBJ1-5, with D possibly matching TRBD1 (6 bases). CDR3 amino acids: CASSLAPQGNQPQHF. The CDR3 nucleotides are TGCGCCAGCAGCTTGGCTCCGCAGGGGAATCAGCCCCAGCATTTT.